These T cell receptor beta chains were read from a single sample in a study of blood T cell repertoires in COVID-19. Using immunoSEQ multiplex PCR, the repertoire was profiled, and TCRdb retains in-frame clones only, with some absent. The data show roughly 71,000 clones, roughly 80% seen once. Sequenced: peripheral blood. The source of these receptors is a man aged 65-85 years who had recovered from COVID-19. CDR3s include the opening cysteine and the closing phenylalanine or tryptophan. The D gene is left open where the match is weak. Not all rows give a size; the values are once, few, many and, for expanded clones, a class.

J: TRBJ2-7
V: TRBV15
size: -
D: TRBD2
DNA: TGTGCCACCAGGCAAGGAGCGGGAGGCTCCTACGAGCAGTACTTC
CDR3: CATRQGAGGSYEQYF

J: TRBJ1-5
V: TRBV7-2
size: -
D: -
DNA: TGTGCCAGCAGCTTAAGCGGGAAGGGGGCCCAGCATTTT
CDR3: CASSLSGKGAQHF

J: TRBJ2-1
V: TRBV29-1
size: -
D: TRBD2
DNA: TGCAGCGTGGCTACTAGCGGGGGGTCTTCCTACAATGAGCAGTTCTTC
CDR3: CSVATSGGSSYNEQFF

J: TRBJ2-1
V: TRBV30
size: -
D: -
DNA: TGTGCCTGGAGTCCTGGGGAGACCTACAATGAGCAGTTCTTC
CDR3: CAWSPGETYNEQFF

J: TRBJ2-2
V: TRBV5-1
size: -
D: -
DNA: TGCGCCAGCAGCTTGGCAGGCCAGGCTATCGGGGAGCTGTTTTTT
CDR3: CASSLAGQAIGELFF

J: TRBJ1-4
V: TRBV6-5
size: -
D: -
DNA: TGTGCCAGCAGAACAGCCGGGGGGAATGAAAAACTGTTTTTT
CDR3: CASRTAGGNEKLFF

J: TRBJ2-7
V: TRBV20-1
size: -
D: TRBD2
DNA: TGCAGTGCTAGTAGCGGGAGCATATACGAGCAGTACTTC
CDR3: CSASSGSIYEQYF

J: TRBJ1-5
V: TRBV30
size: -
D: TRBD1
DNA: TGTGCCTGGAGTGTACAGGGGGCTCAGCCCCAGCATTTT
CDR3: CAWSVQGAQPQHF

J: TRBJ2-5
V: TRBV5-4
size: -
D: TRBD2
DNA: TGTGCCAGCAGCCTAGCGGGGGGGCCAGTGGAGACCCAGTACTTC
CDR3: CASSLAGGPVETQYF

J: TRBJ1-1
V: TRBV4-1
size: once
D: -
DNA: TGCGCCAGCAGCCCTCCGTCGGGGAACGCGCACCAGTTGAACACTGAAGCTTTCTTT
CDR3: CASSPPSGNAHQLNTEAFF

J: TRBJ2-7
V: TRBV24-1
size: -
D: -
DNA: TGTGCCACCAGTGATTTTAGGACGGGGGAGCAGTACTTC
CDR3: CATSDFRTGEQYF

J: TRBJ2-1
V: TRBV10-2
size: -
D: -
DNA: TGCGCCAGCAGTGAGTCCCCGTTTGGGCCGTACAATGAGCAGTTCTTC
CDR3: CASSESPFGPYNEQFF

J: TRBJ2-3
V: TRBV28
size: once
D: TRBD1
DNA: TGTGCCAGCAGCCATGGGGACAGAAGCACAGATACGCAGTATTTT
CDR3: CASSHGDRSTDTQYF

J: TRBJ2-1
V: TRBV7-9
size: -
D: TRBD2
DNA: TGTGCCAGCAGCTTTCAAGCGGGGTCTGAGCAGTTCTTC
CDR3: CASSFQAGSEQFF

J: TRBJ2-5
V: TRBV9
size: -
D: -
DNA: TGTGCCAGCAGCGTAGGGCAGGAAGAGACCCAGTACTTC
CDR3: CASSVGQEETQYF

J: TRBJ1-6
V: TRBV7-2
size: -
D: -
DNA: TGTGCCAGCAGCTTGGGGGCTGAGAGGTCACCCCTCCACTTT
CDR3: CASSLGAERSPLHF

J: TRBJ1-1
V: TRBV9
size: -
D: -
DNA: TGTGCCAGCAGCGTAGTGTCCCAGGGAACTGAAGCTTTCTTT
CDR3: CASSVVSQGTEAFF

J: TRBJ1-2
V: TRBV25-1
size: -
D: TRBD1
DNA: TGTGCCAGCAGTGAATATGGGACAGGGCGTGGCGGCTACACCTTC
CDR3: CASSEYGTGRGGYTF

J: TRBJ1-6
V: TRBV9
size: -
D: -
DNA: TGTGCCAGCAGCGTAGGGGAGGCAGGGTATAATTCACCCCTCCACTTT
CDR3: CASSVGEAGYNSPLHF

J: TRBJ2-2
V: TRBV7-8
size: -
D: -
DNA: TGTGCCAGCAGCGCCCCCCGACGGTTCGGGAGCACCGGGGAGCTGTTTTTT
CDR3: CASSAPRRFGSTGELFF

J: TRBJ2-4
V: TRBV4-1
size: few
D: -
DNA: TGCGCCAGCAGCCAAGGCAGGGGAAACATTCAGTACTTC
CDR3: CASSQGRGNIQYF

J: TRBJ2-1
V: TRBV27
size: -
D: -
DNA: TGTGCCAGCAGTCGACCCGGGAAGACTGAGCAGTTCTTC
CDR3: CASSRPGKTEQFF

J: TRBJ2-1
V: TRBV29-1
size: -
D: TRBD1
DNA: TGCAGCGTTACGGACAGGGCTGACAATGAGCAGTTCTTC
CDR3: CSVTDRADNEQFF

J: TRBJ2-1
V: TRBV29-1
size: -
D: TRBD1
DNA: TGCAGCGCCCTACCGGGACAGCCAGGGAATGAGCAGTTCTTC
CDR3: CSALPGQPGNEQFF

J: TRBJ2-5
V: TRBV27
size: -
D: TRBD2
DNA: TGTGCCAGCAGTTGGGGGCGGGGGGGGGAGACCCAGTACTTC
CDR3: CASSWGRGGETQYF